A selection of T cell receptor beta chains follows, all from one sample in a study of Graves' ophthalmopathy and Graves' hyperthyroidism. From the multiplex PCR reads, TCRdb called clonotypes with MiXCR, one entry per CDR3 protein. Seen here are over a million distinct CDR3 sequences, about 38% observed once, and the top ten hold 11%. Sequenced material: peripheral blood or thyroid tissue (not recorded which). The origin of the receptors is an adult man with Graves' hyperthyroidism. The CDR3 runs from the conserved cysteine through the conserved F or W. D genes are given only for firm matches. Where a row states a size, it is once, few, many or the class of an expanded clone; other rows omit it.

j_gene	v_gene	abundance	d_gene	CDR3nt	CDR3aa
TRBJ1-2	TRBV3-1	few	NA	TGTGCCACCCGACAGACTAACTATGGCTACACCTTC	CATRQTNYGYTF
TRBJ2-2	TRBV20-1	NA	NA	TGCAGTGCTAGCGTGGGGCCCGGGCGGGCCGGGGAGCTGTTTTTT	CSASVGPGRAGELFF
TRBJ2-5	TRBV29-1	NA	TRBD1	TGCAGCGTTGAACGGCCACCTCGGGACAGAGAGACCCAGTACTTC	CSVERPPRDRETQYF
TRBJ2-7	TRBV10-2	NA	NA	TGCGCCAGCAGTGCCAGCAAGCAGGGTCCAACCTTCGGCGGGCAGTACTTC	CASSASKQGPTFGGQYF
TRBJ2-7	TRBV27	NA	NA	TGTGCCAGCAGTTTATCTGTTCAGTACGAGCAGTACTTC	CASSLSVQYEQYF
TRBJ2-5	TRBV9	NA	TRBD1	TGTGCCAGCAGCGTAGAGACAGGGGGTTACGAGACCCAGTACTTC	CASSVETGGYETQYF
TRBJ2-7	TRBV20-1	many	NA	TGCAGTGCTAGGGCCGGTGGCCTACTCGGCGAGCAGTACTTC	CSARAGGLLGEQYF
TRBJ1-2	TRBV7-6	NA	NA	NA	CASSFYICSASFSGRANYGYTF
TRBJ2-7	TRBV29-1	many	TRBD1	TGCAGCGCAGGGACAGGGGGCGACGAGCAGTACTTC	CSAGTGGDEQYF
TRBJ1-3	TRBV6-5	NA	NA	TGTGCCAGTCAAAGGGGCTCTGGAAACACCATATATTTT	CASQRGSGNTIYF
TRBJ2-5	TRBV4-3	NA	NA	TGCGCCAGCAGCCAAGGCAGACGAGAGACCCAGTACTTC	CASSQGRRETQYF
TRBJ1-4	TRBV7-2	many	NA	TGTGCCAGCAGCTTAAGTACGGACCCGAAGGGTGAAAAACTGTTTTTT	CASSLSTDPKGEKLFF
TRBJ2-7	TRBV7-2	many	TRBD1	TGTGCCAGCAGCCCTAACTCGGGACAGGGAGCCTACGAGCAGTACTTC	CASSPNSGQGAYEQYF
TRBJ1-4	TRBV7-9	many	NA	TGTGCCAGCAGCCCCGGGAAACACCCCAGAGACGAAAAACTGTTTTTT	CASSPGKHPRDEKLFF
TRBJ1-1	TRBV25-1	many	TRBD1	TGTGCCAGCAGACCCGGGACAGCCCACACTGAAGCTTTCTTT	CASRPGTAHTEAFF
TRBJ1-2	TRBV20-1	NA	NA	TGCAGTGCTAGTGGTTTACAGACTAACTATGGCTACACCTTC	CSASGLQTNYGYTF
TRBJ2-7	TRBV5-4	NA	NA	TGTGCCAGCAGCGAGACTGCGGGGGCAGATGGGGGAAGTTTC	CASSETAGADGGSF
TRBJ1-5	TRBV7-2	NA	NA	TGTGCCAGCAACAAGAGGCAAGAAGTGACCCAGCATTTT	CASNKRQEVTQHF
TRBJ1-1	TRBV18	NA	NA	TGTGCCAGCTCACGACGGACAGTTCGGAACACTGAAGCTTTCTTT	CASSRRTVRNTEAFF
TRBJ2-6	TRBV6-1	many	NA	TGTGCCAGCAGCAGGGCTGGGGCCAACGTCCTGACTTTC	CASSRAGANVLTF
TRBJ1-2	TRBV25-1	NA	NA	TGTGCCAGCAGCCAAGGGGTCCAGGACTATGGCTACACCTTC	CASSQGVQDYGYTF
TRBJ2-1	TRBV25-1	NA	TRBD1	TGTGCCAGCAGTGAACACGCGGGACAGGGGTCGAATGAGCAGTTCTTC	CASSEHAGQGSNEQFF
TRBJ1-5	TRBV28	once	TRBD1	TGTGCCAGCAGTCCGACAGGGCCGGCAAATCAGCCCCAGCATTTT	CASSPTGPANQPQHF
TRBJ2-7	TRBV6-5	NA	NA	TGTTCCACGGGGCAGCCCTTCAACTACGAGCAGTACTTC	CSTGQPFNYEQYF
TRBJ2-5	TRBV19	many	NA	TGTGCCAGTGGACCGGGACCCTCGGCGGGGACCCAGTACTTC	CASGPGPSAGTQYF
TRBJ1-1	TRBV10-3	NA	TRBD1	TGTGCCATCAGTGAGATCGAGACAGGGGTCATGAACACTGAAGCTTTCTTT	CAISEIETGVMNTEAFF
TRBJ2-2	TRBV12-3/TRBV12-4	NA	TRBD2	TGTGCCAGCAGTCCCGGACTAGGAACGACCGGGGAGCTGTTTTTT	CASSPGLGTTGELFF
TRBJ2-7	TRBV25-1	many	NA	TGTGCCAGCAGTGTCCTCGACGAGCAGTACTTC	CASSVLDEQYF
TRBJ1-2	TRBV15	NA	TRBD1	TGTGCCGCCAGCAGATATACAGGGGCCTCTGGCTACACCTTC	CAASRYTGASGYTF
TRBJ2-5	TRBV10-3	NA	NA	TGTGCCATCAGTGAGCAGGGCGGTTTGACCCAGTACTTC	CAISEQGGLTQYF
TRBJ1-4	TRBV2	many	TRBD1	TGTGCCAGCAGCCGGGACAGGGGGAGAGGTGAAAAACTGTTTTTT	CASSRDRGRGEKLFF
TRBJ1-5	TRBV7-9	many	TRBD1	TGTGCCAGCAGCCCGGGACAGGGTGATCAGCCCCAGCATTTT	CASSPGQGDQPQHF